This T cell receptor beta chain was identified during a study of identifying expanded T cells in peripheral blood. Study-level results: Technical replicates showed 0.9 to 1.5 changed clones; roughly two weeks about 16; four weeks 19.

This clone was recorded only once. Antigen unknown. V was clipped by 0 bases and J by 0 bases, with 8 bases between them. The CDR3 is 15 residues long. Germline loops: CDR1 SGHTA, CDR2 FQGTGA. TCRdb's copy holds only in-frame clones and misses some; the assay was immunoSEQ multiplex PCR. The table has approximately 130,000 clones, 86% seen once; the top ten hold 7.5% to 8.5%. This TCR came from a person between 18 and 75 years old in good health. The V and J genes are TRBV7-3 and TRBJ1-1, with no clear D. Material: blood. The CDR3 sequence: CASSLTGRMNTEAFF. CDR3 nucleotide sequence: TGTGCCAGCAGCTTAACAGGCAGGATGAACACTGAAGCTTTCTTT.